The 32 T cell receptor beta chains presented below share a single source sample, sequenced in a study of cytotoxic CD8 clonotypes in ibrutinib-treated CLL. Assay: immunoSEQ multiplex PCR; the TCRdb copy retains only in-frame clones and omits some. The sample has tens of thousands of clones; 75% to 90% are singletons. The input for sequencing was PBMCs, taken after 24 months of ibrutinib treatment. Every receptor here comes from a human donor with chronic lymphocytic leukemia.

There are a few counts of this clone. The CDR3: CSVNPGQGVFTEAFF. CDR3 DNA: TGCAGCGTAAATCCGGGACAGGGGGTCTTCACTGAAGCTTTCTTT. The rearrangement uses TRBV29-1 and TRBJ1-1, with 11 bases aligning to TRBD1. The germline gives CDR1 SQVTM, CDR2 ANQGSEA. The V gene end was trimmed by 6 bases and the J gene end by 4 bases; junction bases not matched to a gene: 10. CDR3 length equals 15 residues.

This rearrangement joins TRBV7-2 to TRBJ1-3, with TRBD1 matching over 9 bases. J was trimmed by 4 bases and V by 8 bases; bases with no gene match: 6. The CDR3 covers 14 residues. CDR1 is SGHTA, CDR2 FQGNSA, per germline. DNA for the CDR3: TGTGCCAGCGGAGGGGACAGGGCCGGAAACACCATATATTTT. Residues: CASGGDRAGNTIYF.

The rearrangement links TRBV10-2 to TRBJ1-5; TRBD1 is a possible D gene (6 bases). Germline CDR1 is WSHSY and CDR2 is SAAADI. CDR3 length equals 14 residues. V lost 3 bases, J lost 4 bases, and 10 bases lay in between. This CDR3 reads CASSEGGTNQPQHF. In DNA form, the CDR3 reads TGCGCCAGCAGTGAAGGGGGAACGAATCAGCCCCAGCATTTT.

The gene calls are TRBV6-4 and TRBJ2-1, with TRBD2 identical over 9 bases. The J segment lost 9 bases and the V segment lost 2 bases, leaving 5 bases of the junction unmatched. Per the germline V gene, CDR1 is MRHNA and CDR2 is SNTAGT. This CDR3 comprises 14 residues. The CDR3 nucleotides are TGTGCCAGCAGTGACGGCGGGGGGGCGGGTGAGCAGTTCTTC. Protein sequence: CASSDGGGAGEQFF.

V gene TRBV19 combines with J gene TRBJ2-3; D ambiguous. V lost 5 bases, J lost 4 bases, and 16 bases lay in between. CDR3 length equals 15 residues. CDR1 is LNHDA and CDR2 is SQIVND in the germline V gene (reference sequence). The CDR3 sequence: CASSSRHLPPDTQYF. The CDR3 DNA sequence: TGTGCCAGTAGTTCCCGACACCTACCCCCAGATACGCAGTATTTT.

The chain has TRBV5-6 and TRBJ2-3; D uncertain. V was trimmed by 0 bases and J by 3 bases, leaving 14 bases between them. This CDR3 is built from 16 residues. Germline CDR1 is SGHDT and CDR2 is YYEEEE. Written as DNA, the CDR3 is TGTGCCAGCAGCTTGGTCTTGGACCAAACGACAGATACGCAGTATTTT. Encoded protein: CASSLVLDQTTDTQYF.

V and J are TRBV29-1 and TRBJ1-2, with a possible D match to TRBD1 (6 bases). The CDR3 is 12 amino acids. Trimming took 6 bases from V and 4 from J, leaving 12 bases between them. Germline V gene sequence: CDR1 SQVTM, CDR2 ANQGSEA. The CDR3 reads CSVGQSLYGYTF. The CDR3 DNA reads as TGCAGCGTCGGACAGAGTCTCTATGGCTACACCTTC.

This sequence joins TRBV6-6 and TRBJ2-1; D is unclear. CDR1 is MNHNY, CDR2 SVGAGI, per germline (reference sequence). The CDR3 has 12 residues. The ends were cut back, 5 bases at V and 7 bases at J, with 9 bases in the middle. Written as DNA, the CDR3 is TGTGCCAGCAGTAATCAGGCGAATGAGCAGTTCTTC. Translated: CASSNQANEQFF.

Written as DNA, the CDR3 is TGTGCCAGCAGCTTAGCTGTCCTCTATGAGCAGTTCTTC. Residues: CASSLAVLYEQFF. The gene calls are TRBV11-2 and TRBJ2-1; D remains ambiguous. From germline, CDR1 is SGHAT and CDR2 FQNNGV. The ends were cut back, 1 base at V and 8 bases at J, with 9 bases in the middle. CDR3 length: 13 amino acids.

The rearrangement uses TRBV7-8 and TRBJ2-7; 12 bases fit TRBD2. With 6 bases clipped from V and 4 bases from J, the junction kept 7 bases outside the gene matches. In germline, CDR1 is SGHVS, CDR2 FQNEAQ. The CDR3 spans 15 residues. Here the CDR3 reads CASRSLAGGPYEQYF. CDR3 nucleotide sequence: TGTGCCAGCAGGTCCCTAGCGGGAGGGCCATACGAGCAGTACTTC. The variable domain in full, completed from reference TRBV7-8 and TRBJ2-7, reads GAGVSQSPRYKVAKRGQDVALRCDPISGHVSLFWYQQALGQGPEFLTYFQNEAQLDKSGLPSDRFFAERPEGSVSTLKIQRTQQEDSAVYLCASRSLAGGPYEQYFGPGTRLTVT.

The chain recombines TRBV27 with TRBJ2-1; 8 bases align to TRBD1. Germline assignment: CDR1 MNHEY and CDR2 SMNVEV (reference sequence). J gave up 5 bases and V 5 bases, and 11 bases lay outside the gene matches. The CDR3 totals 16 residues. This CDR3 is CASSGSRTGFDNEQFF. The DNA for the CDR3 is TGTGCCAGCAGTGGCTCCCGGACAGGGTTTGACAATGAGCAGTTCTTC.

CDR3 sequence reads: CASSQVALAEGGDTQYF. CDR3 in DNA: TGCGCCAGCAGCCAAGTAGCGTTGGCCGAGGGGGGAGATACGCAGTATTTT. This chain links TRBV4-1 with TRBJ2-3; the D gene could be TRBD1 or TRBD2 (6 bases each). V dropped 1 base and J dropped 5 bases, with 19 bases sitting between them. Per the germline V gene, CDR1 is MGHRA and CDR2 is YSYEKL. This CDR3 has 17 residues.

The gene calls are TRBV9 and TRBJ2-7; TRBD1 agrees at 8 bases. Germline trimming cut 2 bases from V and 0 bases from J; bases unmatched to any gene: 4. The CDR3 runs 15 residues. Germline V lookup: CDR1 SGDLS, CDR2 YYNGEE. The CDR3 loop is CASSVGTGGSYEQYF. The CDR3 DNA reads TGTGCCAGCAGCGTTGGCACAGGGGGCTCCTACGAGCAGTACTTC.

The V gene is TRBV5-4, the J gene TRBJ1-6; 9 nucleotides line up with TRBD1. Germline V gene data show CDR1 as SGHNT and CDR2 as YYREEE (reference sequence). The CDR3 consists of 15 residues. After removal of 0 bases from V and 9 bases from J, the junction contained 4 bases not matched to a gene. This chain's CDR3 is CASSLDRGLSSPLHF. CDR3 DNA sequence: TGTGCCAGCAGCTTGGACAGGGGGCTGAGTTCACCCCTCCACTTT.

In this sample, this clone turned up once. The chain carries TRBV30 and TRBJ2-3; 7 bases match TRBD2. The CDR3 covers 16 residues. The germline CDR1 and CDR2 sequences are GTSNPN and SVGIG (reference sequence). With 3 bases clipped from V and 3 bases from J, the junction kept 12 bases outside the gene matches. The CDR3 sequence is CAWRGGGPMGTDTQYF. For the CDR3, the DNA is TGTGCCTGGAGGGGGGGAGGGCCGATGGGAACAGATACGCAGTATTTT.

This chain joins TRBV7-6 and TRBJ2-7; D could derive from TRBD1 or TRBD2 (5 bases each). CDR3 length: 15 amino acids. V was trimmed by 7 bases and J by 0 bases, leaving 16 bases between them. The germline CDR1 and CDR2 sequences are SGHVS and FNYEAQ. The CDR3 here is CASTQLPGSSYEQYF. Written as DNA, the CDR3 is TGTGCCAGCACCCAATTACCAGGGAGCTCCTACGAGCAGTACTTC.

The chain combines TRBV5-4 with TRBJ2-3; the match to TRBD2 covers 8 bases. This CDR3 has 16 amino acids. Germline CDR1 SGHNT, CDR2 YYREEE (reference sequence). With 4 bases clipped from V and 2 bases from J, the junction kept 9 bases outside the gene matches. CDR3 residues: CASSPRLAWSTDTQYF. In nucleotides, the CDR3 is TGTGCCAGCAGCCCCCGACTAGCGTGGTCCACAGATACGCAGTATTTT.

The chain couples TRBV30 to TRBJ1-2; 8 bases fit TRBD1. CDR3 size: 14 residues. After removal of 2 bases from V and 8 bases from J, the junction contained 10 bases not matched to a gene. CDR1 is GTSNPN and CDR2 is SVGIG in the germline V gene (reference sequence). CDR3 amino acids: CAWSTGQGIDGYTF. For the CDR3, the DNA is TGTGCCTGGAGTACCGGACAGGGAATTGACGGCTACACCTTC.

This chain joins TRBV21-1 and TRBJ2-1; TRBD2, as called in the table, went unchecked against the DNA. TRBV21-1 is given as a pseudogene. CDR3 length equals 16 residues. CDR3 DNA: TGTGCCAGCAGCAAAGTATTCGGGAGGACCTACAATGAGCAGTTCTTC. Its protein is CASSKVFGRTYNEQFF.

CDR3 region: CASSLNLGTVGYEQYF. CDR3 sequence (DNA): TGTGCCAGCAGTTTAAATCTCGGGACAGTGGGATACGAGCAGTACTTC. The rearrangement links TRBV28 to TRBJ2-7; 7 bases match TRBD1. Germline CDR1 is MDHEN and CDR2 is SYDVKM. Trimming removed 2 bases from V and 4 bases from J; junction bases left unmatched: 11. The CDR3 is made up of 16 amino acids. Based on the CDR3 plus reference TRBV28 and TRBJ2-7, the full variable domain is DVKVTQSSRYLVKRTGEKVFLECVQDMDHENMFWYRQDPGLGLRLIYFSYDVKMKEKGDIPEGYSVSREKKERFSLILESASTNQTSMYLCASSLNLGTVGYEQYFGPGTRLTVT.

V is TRBV30 and J is TRBJ1-3; D not certain. Germline V CDR1 and CDR2: GTSNPN, SVGIG (reference sequence). CDR3 length: 13 residues. Between the trimmed V and J ends, which lost 0 bases and 2 bases, there was a span of 5 bases. In DNA form, the CDR3 reads TGTGCCTGGAGTGTGGGTCCTGGAAACACCATATATTTT. Protein sequence: CAWSVGPGNTIYF.

V gene TRBV11-3 combines with J gene TRBJ2-5, with 8 nucleotides matching TRBD1. The germline CDR1 and CDR2 sequences are SGHNT and YENEEA. With 3 bases clipped from V and 4 bases from J, the junction kept 7 bases outside the gene matches. This CDR3 spans 15 amino acids. CDR3 coding DNA: TGTGCCAGCAGCTTCGGACAGGGAGGACCAGAGACCCAGTACTTC. Translation: CASSFGQGGPETQYF.

The chain couples TRBV6-1 to TRBJ1-5; D uncertain. The CDR3 covers 14 residues. The germline V and J ends were trimmed by 1 base and 7 bases, with 11 bases remaining between them. Germline V lookup: CDR1 MNHNS, CDR2 SASEGT. The CDR3 spells CASSEGGLRQPQHF. In nucleotides, the CDR3 is TGTGCCAGCAGTGAAGGTGGGCTCAGGCAGCCCCAGCATTTT.

This chain uses TRBV10-1 with TRBJ1-2; 7 positions agree with TRBD1. The trim removed 2 bases at V and 5 bases at J, leaving 2 bases unmatched. CDR3 length: 13 residues. Germline V gene data show CDR1 as WNHNN and CDR2 as SYGVQD (reference sequence). Here the CDR3 DNA reads TGCGCCAGCAGTGAGAACAGGGGTTATGGCTACACCTTC. Translated: CASSENRGYGYTF.

The gene calls are TRBV19 and TRBJ2-1; 14 bases fit TRBD2. CDR1 and CDR2 from the germline V gene are LNHDA and SQIVND (reference sequence). V gave up 6 bases and J gave up 4 bases; unmatched junction bases: 8. The CDR3 spans 17 residues. CDR3 loop: CASSRGTSGSLYNEQFF. CDR3 sequence (DNA): TGTGCCAGTAGCCGGGGGACTAGCGGGAGTTTATACAATGAGCAGTTCTTC.

The V call is TRBV28, the J call TRBJ1-2; 10 bases fit TRBD1. CDR1 MDHEN and CDR2 SYDVKM come from the germline V gene. This CDR3 is 13 amino acids long. Germline trimming cut 6 bases from V and 5 bases from J; bases unmatched to any gene: 3. The CDR3 spells CASSAGQGYGYTF. CDR3 coding DNA: TGTGCCAGCAGCGCGGGACAGGGGTATGGCTACACCTTC.

V is TRBV6-1 and J is TRBJ1-2; 7 nucleotides agree with TRBD1. The germline V gene encodes CDR1 MNHNS and CDR2 SASEGT. This CDR3 is built from 15 residues. Losses at the gene ends were 4 bases for V and 6 bases for J; bases not matched to a gene: 11. This CDR3 is CASSVSSTGLNGYTF. For the CDR3, the DNA is TGTGCCAGCAGTGTTAGCTCGACAGGGTTAAATGGCTACACCTTC.

This chain connects TRBV4-2 to TRBJ2-7; 9 bases match TRBD1. Germline trimming cut 5 bases from V and 2 bases from J; bases unmatched to any gene: 7. Germline-derived CDR1 and CDR2 are LGHNA and YNFKEQ. The CDR3 runs 15 residues. CDR3 amino acids: CASSRGTGLTYEQYF. The CDR3 coding sequence is TGTGCCAGCAGCAGAGGGACAGGGCTTACCTACGAGCAGTACTTC.

The J gene is TRBJ1-5, the V gene TRBV7-2; D is unclear. From germline, CDR1 is SGHTA and CDR2 FQGNSA. Trimming left V 1 base short and J 2 bases short, with 9 bases between. The CDR3 loop spans 15 amino acids. For the CDR3, the DNA is TGTGCCAGCAGCTTAGGTCCGATGGGCAATCAGCCCCAGCATTTT. This encodes CASSLGPMGNQPQHF.

The V gene is TRBV7-2, the J gene TRBJ2-7, with D possibly matching TRBD2 (6 bases). Trimming stripped 2 bases from V and 1 base from J, with 12 bases between. From germline, CDR1 is SGHTA and CDR2 FQGNSA. The CDR3 is 15 residues long. The CDR3 DNA sequence: TGTGCCAGCAGCTTAACGAGCGGGCCGTCCTACGAGCAGTACTTC. Its translation is CASSLTSGPSYEQYF. Full variable domain (missing parts from reference TRBV7-2 and TRBJ2-7): GAGVSQSPSNKVTEKGKDVELRCDPISGHTALYWYRQSLGQGLEFLIYFQGNSAPDKSGLPSDRFSAERTGGSVSTLTIQRTQQEDSAVYLCASSLTSGPSYEQYFGPGTRLTVT.

The chain combines TRBV28 with TRBJ1-4; possible D gene TRBD1, 5 bases. The CDR3 is 17 amino acids. Trimming stripped 6 bases from V and 1 base from J, with 18 bases between. The germline V gene has CDR1 MDHEN and CDR2 SYDVKM. The CDR3 DNA follows: TGTGCCAGCAGCCACCCTCTAAGACAGATAACTAATGAAAAACTGTTTTTT. Encoded protein: CASSHPLRQITNEKLFF.

The V gene is TRBV4-1, the J gene TRBJ2-2, with D possibly being TRBD1 (5 bases). The CDR3 is made up of 14 amino acids. Trimming took 3 bases from V and 8 from J, leaving 13 bases between them. Germline loops: CDR1 MGHRA, CDR2 YSYEKL. CDR3 loop: CASSHPGRFGELFF. CDR3 DNA: TGCGCCAGCAGCCATCCAGGGCGCTTTGGGGAGCTGTTTTTT.